This T cell receptor beta chain was captured in a study of blood T cell repertoires in COVID-19. As for the study in general: The origin of the acute and convalescent COVID-19 samples was the United States, Italy and Spain.

The germline CDR1 and CDR2 sequences are SGHDN and FVKESK. CDR3 size: 14 residues. Germline trimming cut 4 bases from V and 5 bases from J; bases unmatched to any gene: 2. Only in-frame clones appear in the TCRdb table, and some are missing; sequencing was by immunoSEQ multiplex PCR. The sample includes roughly 86,000 clones, about 78% of them seen just once. The V and J genes are TRBV14 and TRBJ2-3; the match to TRBD2 covers 11 bases. This receptor was identified in a man aged 50 or older who had recovered from COVID-19. Material for sequencing was peripheral blood. The CDR3 reads CASSPGTSGDTQYF. The DNA for the CDR3 is TGTGCCAGCAGCCCGGGGACTAGCGGAGATACGCAGTATTTT.